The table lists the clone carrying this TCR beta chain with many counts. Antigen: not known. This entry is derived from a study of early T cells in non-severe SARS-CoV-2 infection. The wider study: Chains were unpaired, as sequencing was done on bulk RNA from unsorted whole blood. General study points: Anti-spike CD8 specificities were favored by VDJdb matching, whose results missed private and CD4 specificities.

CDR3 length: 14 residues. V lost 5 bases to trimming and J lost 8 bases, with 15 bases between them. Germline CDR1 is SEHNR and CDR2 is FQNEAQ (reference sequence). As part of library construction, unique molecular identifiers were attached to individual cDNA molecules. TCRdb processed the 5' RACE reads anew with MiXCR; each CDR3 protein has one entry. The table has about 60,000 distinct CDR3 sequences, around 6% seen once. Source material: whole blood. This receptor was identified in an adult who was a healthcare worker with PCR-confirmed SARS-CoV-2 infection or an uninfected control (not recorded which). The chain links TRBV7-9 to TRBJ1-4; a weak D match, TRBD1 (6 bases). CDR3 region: CASSGRGPYEKLFF. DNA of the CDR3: TGTGCCAGCAGCGGCAGGGGACCTTACGAAAAACTGTTTTTT.